These 16 T cell receptor beta chains came from one sample sequenced in a study of blood T cell repertoires in COVID-19. TCRdb keeps only in-frame clones here, not all; method: immunoSEQ multiplex PCR. Of roughly 430,000 clones in the sample, approximately 86% were seen once. Sample: PBMCs or T cells enriched from blood (not recorded which). These receptors all stem from a middle-aged woman with acute COVID-19.

V and J are TRBV5-1 and TRBJ2-2, with D possibly being TRBD1 (5 bases). Germline V gene lookup returns CDR1 SGHRS and CDR2 YFSETQ. The CDR3 spans 14 residues. V gave up 4 bases and J gave up 6 bases, with 13 bases separating them. CDR3 sequence (DNA): TGCGCCAGCAGCCCGGATCGACAGCCCGGGGAGCTGTTTTTT. This codes for CASSPDRQPGELFF.

The V call is TRBV12-3 or TRBV12-4, the J call TRBJ2-7; the D gene is possibly TRBD2 (6 bases). Trimming pared 1 base from V and 6 bases from J, leaving 10 bases between. The CDR3 loop spans 13 amino acids. CDR3 nucleotide sequence: TGTGCCAGCAGTTTAGTAGGAGGGAGCGAGCAGTACTTC. This codes for CASSLVGGSEQYF.

This chain links TRBV7-2 with TRBJ2-5; weak D call: TRBD1 (6 bases). There are 14 residues in the CDR3. V lost 5 bases, J lost 4 bases, and 14 bases lay in between. In germline, CDR1 is SGHTA, CDR2 FQGNSA. The chain's CDR3 is CASSLNRDGETQYF. The DNA for the CDR3 is TGTGCCAGCAGCCTCAACAGGGACGGAGAGACCCAGTACTTC.

This chain links TRBV5-1 with TRBJ1-1, with TRBD1 identical over 9 bases. The CDR3 sequence is 14 residues long. Germline values: CDR1 SGHRS, CDR2 YFSETQ. V lost 0 bases to trimming and J lost 6 bases; unmatched junction nucleotides: 3. The CDR3, as DNA: TGCGCCAGCAGCTTGGGGACAGGGGCGGCTGAAGCTTTCTTT. This translates into CASSLGTGAAEAFF.

This rearrangement joins TRBV2 to TRBJ1-2; 10 bases align to TRBD1. Germline CDR1 reads SNHLY; CDR2 reads FYNNEI. CDR3 length: 13 amino acids. Trimming took 6 bases from V and 7 from J; bases not matched to a gene: 5. CDR3 bases: TGTGCCAGCAGGGGACAGGGGAAGGGTGGCTACACCTTC. Translation gives CASRGQGKGGYTF.

The chain is built from TRBV5-1 and TRBJ2-3; 8 bases agree with TRBD1. Germline values: CDR1 SGHRS, CDR2 YFSETQ. The trim removed 4 bases at V and 5 bases at J, leaving 9 bases unmatched. This CDR3 region has 15 residues. The CDR3 nucleotides read TGCGCCAGCAGCACAGGACAGGGCGGCGAAGATACGCAGTATTTT. It translates to CASSTGQGGEDTQYF. Full variable domain (remainder filled in from reference TRBV5-1 and TRBJ2-3): KAGVTQTPRYLIKTRGQQVTLSCSPISGHRSVSWYQQTPGQGLQFLFEYFSETQRNKGNFPGRFSGRQFSNSRSEMNVSTLELGDSALYLCASSTGQGGEDTQYFGPGTRLTVL.

J is TRBJ2-3 and V is TRBV6-5; TRBD2 matches at 7 bases. Germline CDR1 and CDR2: MNHEY and SVGAGI. V was pared by 4 bases and J by 0 bases, with 7 bases of the junction left unmatched. CDR3 length equals 16 residues. CDR3 loop: CASSSPGLISTDTQYF. CDR3 bases: TGTGCCAGCAGTTCGCCGGGACTAATAAGCACAGATACGCAGTATTTT.

V gene TRBV24-1 combines with J gene TRBJ2-7; D uncertain. This CDR3 has 15 residues. V gave up 0 bases and J gave up 3 bases, with 11 bases separating them. The V gene's germline CDR1 is KGHDR and CDR2 SFDVKD. The CDR3: CATSDLVAVLYEQYF. CDR3 in DNA: TGTGCCACCAGTGATTTGGTGGCGGTCCTCTACGAGCAGTACTTC.

V is TRBV7-9 and J is TRBJ2-5, with 7 nucleotides matching TRBD1. The CDR3 runs 15 residues. V lost 5 bases and J lost 0; bases outside the gene matches: 6. CDR1 SEHNR and CDR2 FQNEAQ come from the germline V gene (reference sequence). CDR3 nucleotide sequence: TGTGCCAGCAGCAAGGAACAGGGGTACCAAGAGACCCAGTACTTC. This sequence encodes CASSKEQGYQETQYF.

The CDR3 DNA reads as TGCGCCAGCAGCCGGGGGACGGAATCCTACAATGAGCAGTTCTTC. Translated: CASSRGTESYNEQFF. This chain uses TRBV5-1 with TRBJ2-1; the D gene is possibly TRBD2 (6 bases). Germline CDR1 SGHRS, CDR2 YFSETQ. The CDR3 spans 15 residues. V was pared by 4 bases and J by 1 base, with 12 bases between.

This clone was seen at least ten times. This chain connects TRBV28 to TRBJ2-7, with D unclear. Germline loops: CDR1 MDHEN, CDR2 SYDVKM. This CDR3 contains 12 residues. Trimming took off 3 bases at V and 5 bases at J, with 8 bases between the two ends. The DNA for the CDR3 is TGTGCCAGCAGTTTTACCAGTAACGAGCAGTACTTC. The encoded protein is CASSFTSNEQYF. The full variable domain, rest sourced from reference TRBV28 and TRBJ2-7, is DVKVTQSSRYLVKRTGEKVFLECVQDMDHENMFWYRQDPGLGLRLIYFSYDVKMKEKGDIPEGYSVSREKKERFSLILESASTNQTSMYLCASSFTSNEQYFGPGTRLTVT.

This chain links TRBV24-1 with TRBJ1-2; 8 nucleotides match TRBD1. The CDR3 contains 16 residues. Trimming removed 3 bases from V and 5 bases from J; junction bases left unmatched: 10. Germline-derived CDR1 and CDR2 are KGHDR and SFDVKD. The CDR3 spells CATSDPGQVNVYGYTF. The CDR3 coding sequence is TGTGCCACCAGTGATCCGGGACAGGTGAATGTGTATGGCTACACCTTC.

This clone was detected once. The J gene is TRBJ1-2, the V gene TRBV2, with D uncertain. V was clipped by 3 bases and J by 0 bases, with 8 bases between them. Per germline, CDR1 SNHLY and CDR2 FYNNEI. The CDR3 contains 14 residues. CDR3 nucleotide sequence: TGTGCCAGCAGTGACCCCCGGGCTAACTATGGCTACACCTTC. Protein sequence: CASSDPRANYGYTF.

The chain carries TRBV27 and TRBJ1-2, with D maybe TRBD1 (6 bases). The CDR3 loop spans 14 amino acids. V gave up 6 bases and J gave up 4 bases, with 15 bases separating them. Germline CDR1 is MNHEY and CDR2 is SMNVEV (reference sequence). The DNA of the CDR3 is TGTGCCAGCAGACTACGGGGGGCGGGCTATGGCTACACCTTC. This gives the protein CASRLRGAGYGYTF.

This clone was detected once. J is TRBJ1-2 and V is TRBV7-2; unclear D gene. The CDR3 is made up of 14 amino acids. The V gene lost 5 bases and the J gene lost 7 bases, with 17 bases spanning the gap. Germline CDR1 SGHTA, CDR2 FQGNSA. CDR3 loop: CASSDSRGDRGYTF. As DNA, the CDR3 is TGTGCCAGCAGCGACTCACGGGGAGATCGTGGCTACACCTTC.

This chain uses TRBV5-1 with TRBJ2-3; 11 bases are a match to TRBD2. After removal of 4 bases from V and 5 bases from J, the junction contained 15 bases not matched to a gene. The germline gives CDR1 SGHRS, CDR2 YFSETQ. The CDR3 has 18 residues. CDR3 in DNA: TGCGCCAGCAGCCCGGTATATAGCGGGGGGGCCGGTGTAGATACGCAGTATTTT. Translation gives CASSPVYSGGAGVDTQYF.